One sample yielded the 14 T cell receptor beta chains listed below, sequenced in a study of PD-1 blockade in mismatch repair-deficient tumors. TCRdb keeps only in-frame clones here, not all; method: immunoSEQ multiplex PCR. This sample has some 19,000 clones, with approximately 80% found just once. The material sequenced was PBMCs, taken 52 weeks after starting pembrolizumab. The origin of the receptors is an adult with mismatch repair-deficient cancer.

The rearrangement uses TRBV5-1 and TRBJ2-1; 9 nucleotides match TRBD1. The V and J ends lost 0 bases and 6 bases, in that order; junction bases with no gene match: 7. The germline gives CDR1 SGHRS, CDR2 YFSETQ. This CDR3 has 16 residues. CDR3 amino acids: CASSLGPGQGRNEQFF. Here the CDR3 DNA reads TGCGCCAGCAGCTTGGGTCCGGGACAGGGTCGCAATGAGCAGTTCTTC.

This clone turned up a few times. J is TRBJ2-7 and V is TRBV5-4; the match to TRBD1 covers 10 bases. Germline V gives CDR1 SGHNT, CDR2 YYREEE (reference sequence). J lost 5 bases, V lost 4 bases, and 6 bases had no gene match. CDR3 length equals 14 residues. The DNA of the CDR3 is TGTGCCAGCAGCCGTGCCGGGACAGGGGACGAGCAGTACTTC. Its protein product is CASSRAGTGDEQYF.

This sequence joins TRBV25-1 and TRBJ1-1; 7 nucleotides match TRBD1. The ends lost 4 bases at V and 4 bases at J; junction bases unmatched: 9. The CDR3 is made up of 15 amino acids. Germline V CDR1 and CDR2: MGHDK, SYGVNS. The CDR3, as DNA: TGTGCCAGCAGTGGGCGGGACAGCTTGAGCACTGAAGCTTTCTTT. It translates to CASSGRDSLSTEAFF.

This clone was detected a few times. This chain joins TRBV11-2 and TRBJ2-7, with D unclear. Per the germline V gene, CDR1 is SGHAT and CDR2 is FQNNGV. Trimming pared 0 bases from V and 8 bases from J, leaving 5 bases between. CDR3 length: 11 amino acids. This CDR3 reads CASSLDFKQYF. In nucleotides, the CDR3 is TGTGCCAGCAGCTTAGACTTTAAGCAGTACTTC.

The chain links TRBV28 to TRBJ2-5; TRBD2 aligns across 11 bases. Per germline, CDR1 MDHEN and CDR2 SYDVKM. V lost 1 base and J lost 11; bases outside the gene matches: 15. The CDR3 length is 17 residues. CDR3: CASSLSSSGRPSLEQYF. The CDR3 DNA follows: TGTGCCAGCAGTTTATCTTCTAGCGGGAGGCCCTCGCTGGAGCAGTACTTC.

The CDR3 sequence is CASSFSRYEQYF. In DNA form, the CDR3 reads TGTGCCAGCAGCTTTTCTAGGTACGAGCAGTACTTC. This chain joins TRBV7-2 and TRBJ2-5; D ambiguous. The DNA matches TRBJ2-7 better at its end, which makes the J call doubtful. The CDR3 runs 12 residues. CDR1 SGHTA and CDR2 FQGNSA come from the germline V gene.

This clone has a single count. This chain joins TRBV2 and TRBJ1-1, with a tentative D call TRBD1 (6 bases). Germline assignment: CDR1 SNHLY and CDR2 FYNNEI. Trimming took 5 bases from V and 10 from J, leaving 20 bases between them. The CDR3 has 14 residues. The CDR3 DNA reads TGTGCCAGCAGTCTTTACAGGGAAGATATGGGAGCTTTCTTT. Its translation is CASSLYREDMGAFF. Full variable domain (outside the CDR3, taken from reference TRBV2 and TRBJ1-1): EPEVTQTPSHQVTQMGQEVILRCVPISNHLYFYWYRQILGQKVEFLVSFYNNEISEKSEIFDDQFSVERPDGSNFTLKIRSTKLEDSAMYFCASSLYREDMGAFFGQGTRLTVV.

The chain employs TRBV19 and TRBJ2-1, with TRBD2 matching 7 bases. Losses at the gene ends were 4 bases for V and 6 bases for J; bases not matched to a gene: 3. This CDR3 is 13 amino acids long. CDR1 LNHDA and CDR2 SQIVND come from the germline V gene (reference sequence). The CDR3 nucleotides read TGTGCCAGTAGTAAGGGCGGGGGCAATGAGCAGTTCTTC. Protein: CASSKGGGNEQFF. Supplemented by reference TRBV19 and TRBJ2-1, the full variable domain reads DGGITQSPKYLFRKEGQNVTLSCEQNLNHDAMYWYRQDPGQGLRLIYYSQIVNDFQKGDIAEGYSVSREKKESFPLTVTSAQKNPTAFYLCASSKGGGNEQFFGPGTRLTVL.

The genes are TRBV11-3 and TRBJ1-1, with D uncertain. The length of the CDR3 is 13 residues. V lost 0 bases to trimming and J lost 5 bases, with 7 bases between them. CDR1 SGHNT and CDR2 YENEEA come from the germline V gene. The CDR3 region has the DNA TGTGCCAGCAGCTTAGATCCCCAGACTGAAGCTTTCTTT. Its translation: CASSLDPQTEAFF.

V gene TRBV18 combines with J gene TRBJ2-1, with D unresolved. The V end was cut by 3 bases, the J end by 4 bases, with 10 bases between. The CDR3 covers 14 residues. The germline V gene has CDR1 KGHSH and CDR2 LQKENI. This CDR3 is CASSPFDGYNEQFF. The CDR3 bases are TGTGCCAGCTCACCCTTCGACGGGTACAATGAGCAGTTCTTC.

This chain links TRBV2 with TRBJ2-5; D uncertain. The CDR3 is 13 amino acids. The V end lost 4 bases, the J end lost 5 bases, and 11 bases lay between the germline ends. The V gene's germline CDR1 is SNHLY and CDR2 FYNNEI. CDR3 nucleotide sequence: TGTGCCAGCAGTGGCGTCGGTCGGGAGACCCAGTACTTC. The encoded protein is CASSGVGRETQYF.

This chain connects TRBV6-1 to TRBJ2-5; 7 nucleotides line up with TRBD1. The J call may be incorrect, as the DNA end agrees better with TRBJ2-7. Per the germline V gene, CDR1 is MNHNS and CDR2 is SASEGT. There are 16 residues in the CDR3. The CDR3 nucleotides read TGTGCCAGCAGTGTCTACAGGGGTGAGTGGGCCCTCGAGCAGTACTTC. This codes for CASSVYRGEWALEQYF.

This chain links TRBV10-3 with TRBJ1-5; no firm D call. Germline V gene data show CDR1 as ENHRY and CDR2 as SYGVKD. The CDR3 consists of 13 residues. V lost 8 bases and J lost 0, with 8 bases in between. The chain's CDR3 is CAICVDSNQPQHF. The CDR3 coding sequence is TGTGCCATCTGCGTTGATAGCAATCAGCCCCAGCATTTT.

The chain joins TRBV4-1 to TRBJ1-4; tentatively, D is TRBD1 (5 bases). Trimming pared 4 bases from V and 12 bases from J, leaving 21 bases between. The CDR3 runs to 15 residues. Per the germline V gene, CDR1 is MGHRA and CDR2 is YSYEKL. CDR3 protein: CASSPRGVLNTELFF. The DNA for the CDR3 is TGCGCCAGCAGCCCGCGGGGGGTGCTTAATACGGAACTGTTTTTT.